These 3 T cell receptor beta chains were all obtained from the same sample, sequenced in a study of T cell responses to AZD1222 COVID-19 vaccine. Method: immunoSEQ multiplex PCR; TCRdb's copy keeps in-frame clones and lacks some. This sample has approximately 110,000 clones, with roughly 90% found just once. The sequences come from peripheral blood, collected on day 0 of AZD1222 vaccination. The origin of the receptors is an adult in good health.

The chain uses TRBV7-2 and TRBJ2-7; D not certain. Germline V CDR1 and CDR2: SGHTA, FQGNSA. The CDR3 length is 12 residues. V gave up 6 bases and J gave up 0 bases, with 6 bases separating them. CDR3 amino acids: CASRPSSYEQYF. DNA for the CDR3: TGTGCCAGCAGACCCAGCTCCTACGAGCAGTACTTC.

The rearrangement links TRBV4-3 to TRBJ1-2; possibly TRBD1 for D (6 bases). Germline V gene lookup returns CDR1 LGHNA and CDR2 YSLEER. The V and J ends lost 3 bases and 4 bases respectively, with 12 bases between them. The CDR3 loop spans 14 amino acids. This CDR3 reads CASSQEQGSYGYTF. DNA of the CDR3: TGCGCCAGCAGCCAGGAACAGGGTTCCTATGGCTACACCTTC.

A single count supports this clone. The rearrangement joins TRBV4-3 to TRBJ1-1, with D maybe TRBD1 (5 bases). The CDR3 covers 15 residues. CDR1 LGHNA and CDR2 YSLEER come from the germline V gene. V was clipped by 4 bases and J by 1 base, with 13 bases between them. CDR3 in DNA: TGCGCCAGCAGCCGCGGGGCGGCCCCGAACACTGAAGCTTTCTTT. Translation: CASSRGAAPNTEAFF.